A selection of T cell receptor beta chains follows, all from one sample in a study of T-cell memory formation after mild COVID-19. TCRdb re-called the 5' RACE reads through MiXCR, storing one row per CDR3 protein. Here the sample spans roughly 160,000 distinct CDR3 sequences, 9.5% to 13% being singletons. Sequences were obtained from PBMCs or a T cell subset sorted from them (not recorded which). All receptors come from a man younger than 30 who had mild COVID-19 (a few samples of this study predate the infection). Cell type and time point are not known. Each CDR3 is given with its conserved first and last residue. The order of the fields is CDR3 protein, CDR3 DNA, D gene, V gene, clone size, J gene. A D gene is named only where the DNA matches it firmly. Clone size is not always given. Where it is, it says once, few, many or a class for expanded clones.

cdr3_aa: CASSVAGGNSNQPQHF; cdr3_nt: TGTGCCAGCAGCGTAGCAGGGGGAAATAGCAATCAGCCCCAGCATTTT; d_call: TRBD1; v_call: TRBV7-9; clone_size: many; j_call: TRBJ1-5
cdr3_aa: CSVVPQGLTWETQYF; cdr3_nt: TGCAGTGTAGTCCCCCAGGGACTGACGTGGGAGACCCAGTACTTC; d_call: .; v_call: TRBV20-1; clone_size: few; j_call: TRBJ2-5
cdr3_aa: CASSRRTWVEQFF; cdr3_nt: TGTGCCAGCAGTCGCCGGACCTGGGTTGAGCAGTTCTTC; d_call: .; v_call: TRBV12-3/TRBV12-4; clone_size: many; j_call: TRBJ2-1
cdr3_aa: CASSKWSIGRDRVGTEAFF; cdr3_nt: TGCGCCAGCAGCAAATGGTCCATTGGCAGGGATCGAGTGGGCACTGAAGCTTTCTTT; d_call: .; v_call: TRBV4-1; clone_size: .; j_call: TRBJ1-1
cdr3_aa: CASSQGEAVDYGYTF; cdr3_nt: TGTGCCAGCAGCCAAGGGGAGGCAGTAGACTATGGCTACACCTTC; d_call: .; v_call: TRBV3-1; clone_size: many; j_call: TRBJ1-2
cdr3_aa: CASSQGSQDLYNSPLHF; cdr3_nt: TGCGCCAGCAGCCAAGGCAGCCAAGACCTTTATAATTCACCCCTCCACTTT; d_call: .; v_call: TRBV4-1; clone_size: few; j_call: TRBJ1-6
cdr3_aa: CAISESGGSRNQPQHF; cdr3_nt: TGTGCCATCAGTGAGTCGGGGGGCTCCCGCAATCAGCCCCAGCATTTT; d_call: .; v_call: TRBV10-3; clone_size: few; j_call: TRBJ1-5
cdr3_aa: CASSFPEGLQYF; cdr3_nt: TGTGCCAGCAGCTTTCCGGAGGGACTTCAGTACTTC; d_call: .; v_call: TRBV7-9; clone_size: .; j_call: TRBJ2-4
cdr3_aa: CSARFSGFYEQYF; cdr3_nt: TGCAGTGCGAGGTTTAGCGGGTTCTACGAGCAGTACTTC; d_call: TRBD2; v_call: TRBV20-1; clone_size: few; j_call: TRBJ2-7
cdr3_aa: CASSDGRQGRYEQYF; cdr3_nt: TGTGCCAGCAGTGATGGCCGACAGGGTCGCTACGAGCAGTACTTC; d_call: TRBD1; v_call: TRBV6-2/TRBV6-3; clone_size: .; j_call: TRBJ2-7
cdr3_aa: CASSLSGGNGYTF; cdr3_nt: TGTGCCAGCAGCTTATCAGGGGGCAATGGCTACACCTTC; d_call: TRBD1; v_call: TRBV7-9; clone_size: .; j_call: TRBJ1-2
cdr3_aa: CASSQALAGVGEQYF; cdr3_nt: TGTGCCAGCAGCCAAGCTCTAGCGGGGGTTGGCGAGCAGTACTTC; d_call: TRBD2; v_call: TRBV4-2; clone_size: many; j_call: TRBJ2-7
cdr3_aa: CASGTGTTTNEKLFF; cdr3_nt: TGCGCCAGCGGGACAGGGACAACAACTAATGAAAAACTGTTTTTT; d_call: TRBD1; v_call: TRBV5-1; clone_size: few; j_call: TRBJ1-4
cdr3_aa: CASSSGTSQVTQYF; cdr3_nt: TGCGCCAGCAGCTCCGGGACTTCTCAGGTCACGCAGTATTTT; d_call: .; v_call: TRBV5-1; clone_size: many; j_call: TRBJ2-3
cdr3_aa: CASSFSGGGDTQYF; cdr3_nt: TGTGCCAGCAGCTTTTCCGGGGGGGGTGATACGCAGTATTTT; d_call: TRBD2; v_call: TRBV11-2; clone_size: .; j_call: TRBJ2-3
cdr3_aa: CASSFRTGRETQYF; cdr3_nt: TGTGCCAGCAGCTTCCGGACAGGGAGGGAGACCCAGTACTTC; d_call: TRBD1; v_call: TRBV7-2; clone_size: .; j_call: TRBJ2-5
cdr3_aa: CASSYGQYYEQYF; cdr3_nt: TGTGCCAGCAGTTATGGACAGTACTACGAGCAGTACTTC; d_call: .; v_call: TRBV12-3/TRBV12-4; clone_size: .; j_call: TRBJ2-7
cdr3_aa: CASSLPRTVRAVDIQYF; cdr3_nt: TGCGCCAGCAGCTTGCCCCGGACAGTGAGGGCGGTGGACATTCAGTACTTC; d_call: .; v_call: TRBV5-1; clone_size: many; j_call: TRBJ2-4
cdr3_aa: CASSPVGLTYGYTF; cdr3_nt: TGCGCCAGCAGTCCCGTGGGTCTCACGTATGGCTACACCTTC; d_call: .; v_call: TRBV10-2; clone_size: few; j_call: TRBJ1-2
cdr3_aa: CASSESRRYGDEQYF; cdr3_nt: TGTGCCAGCAGTGAGTCCCGCAGGTACGGGGACGAGCAGTACTTC; d_call: .; v_call: TRBV25-1; clone_size: .; j_call: TRBJ2-7
cdr3_aa: CASSIRVTTVVDTEAFF; cdr3_nt: TGTGCCAGCAGTATACGGGTCACCACGGTCGTGGACACTGAAGCTTTCTTT; d_call: .; v_call: TRBV11-2; clone_size: .; j_call: TRBJ1-1
cdr3_aa: CASSLGLGGKNIQYF; cdr3_nt: TGTGCCAGCTCGCTCGGCCTTGGGGGAAAAAACATTCAGTACTTC; d_call: .; v_call: TRBV18; clone_size: few; j_call: TRBJ2-4
cdr3_aa: CASSASGGLAKNIQYF; cdr3_nt: TGTGCCAGCAGCGCCAGCGGGGGGCTAGCCAAAAACATTCAGTACTTC; d_call: TRBD2; v_call: TRBV7-9; clone_size: medium-sized; j_call: TRBJ2-4
cdr3_aa: CASSSPPAPRYGYTF; cdr3_nt: TGTGCCAGCAGCTCCCCGCCAGCCCCTCGGTATGGCTACACCTTC; d_call: .; v_call: TRBV7-2; clone_size: few; j_call: TRBJ1-2
cdr3_aa: CASSPLYNRGDKNTEAFF; cdr3_nt: TGTGCCAGCAGTCCCCTTTACAACAGGGGAGACAAGAACACTGAAGCTTTCTTT; d_call: TRBD1; v_call: TRBV27; clone_size: .; j_call: TRBJ1-1
cdr3_aa: CSVSVAGGADTQYF; cdr3_nt: TGCAGCGTTTCCGTAGCGGGCGGCGCAGATACGCAGTATTTT; d_call: TRBD2; v_call: TRBV29-1; clone_size: .; j_call: TRBJ2-3
cdr3_aa: CASSLRPHTDTQYF; cdr3_nt: TGTGCCAGCAGCTTAAGACCTCACACAGATACGCAGTATTTT; d_call: .; v_call: TRBV7-2; clone_size: few; j_call: TRBJ2-3
cdr3_aa: CASSRTRDVRNEQFF; cdr3_nt: TGTGCCAGCAGCCGGACTAGAGATGTTCGCAATGAGCAGTTCTTC; d_call: TRBD2; v_call: TRBV6-4; clone_size: few; j_call: TRBJ2-1
cdr3_aa: CASNEAGAADTQYF; cdr3_nt: TGTGCCAGCAACGAAGCGGGGGCGGCAGATACGCAGTATTTT; d_call: TRBD2; v_call: TRBV6-2/TRBV6-3; clone_size: few; j_call: TRBJ2-3
cdr3_aa: CSVVLSTDTQYF; cdr3_nt: TGCAGCGTTGTATTGAGCACAGATACGCAGTATTTT; d_call: .; v_call: TRBV29-1; clone_size: .; j_call: TRBJ2-3
cdr3_aa: CASSLFSGGPSTYNEQFF; cdr3_nt: TGTGCCAGCAGCTTATTTTCCGGGGGGCCTTCAACTTACAATGAGCAGTTCTTC; d_call: .; v_call: TRBV7-9; clone_size: many; j_call: TRBJ2-1
cdr3_aa: CASSPPGQGGGETQYF; cdr3_nt: TGTGCCAGCAGCCCCCCGGGACAGGGCGGAGGTGAGACCCAGTACTTC; d_call: TRBD1; v_call: TRBV5-5; clone_size: .; j_call: TRBJ2-5
cdr3_aa: CASGLRGTNEQFF; cdr3_nt: TGTGCCAGCGGCCTAAGGGGAACGAATGAGCAGTTCTTC; d_call: .; v_call: TRBV12-3/TRBV12-4; clone_size: .; j_call: TRBJ2-1
cdr3_aa: CASSVLDRGIEQFF; cdr3_nt: TGTGCCAGCAGCGTTTTGGACAGGGGAATTGAGCAGTTCTTC; d_call: TRBD1; v_call: TRBV9; clone_size: few; j_call: TRBJ2-1
cdr3_aa: CASSPQGTTQYF; cdr3_nt: TGTGCCAGTAGTCCTCAAGGGACTACGCAGTATTTT; d_call: .; v_call: TRBV19; clone_size: .; j_call: TRBJ2-3
cdr3_aa: CASSLMGGETQYF; cdr3_nt: TGTGCCAGCAGCTTAATGGGAGGAGAGACCCAGTACTTC; d_call: .; v_call: TRBV7-8; clone_size: many; j_call: TRBJ2-5
cdr3_aa: CASSQVGSLLPLGELFF; cdr3_nt: TGTGCCAGCAGCCAAGTTGGGAGCCTTCTACCCCTTGGGGAGCTGTTTTTT; d_call: .; v_call: TRBV4-2; clone_size: few; j_call: TRBJ2-2
cdr3_aa: CAWSPVGTLNQPQHF; cdr3_nt: TGTGCCTGGAGTCCTGTCGGGACACTAAATCAGCCCCAGCATTTT; d_call: .; v_call: TRBV30; clone_size: .; j_call: TRBJ1-5
cdr3_aa: CASSLLNVDSTGELFF; cdr3_nt: TGCGCCAGCAGCCTTCTCAACGTGGACTCGACCGGGGAGCTGTTTTTT; d_call: .; v_call: TRBV5-1; clone_size: few; j_call: TRBJ2-2
cdr3_aa: CAISFGGTSGDQETQYF; cdr3_nt: TGTGCCATCAGCTTTGGGGGGACTAGCGGGGACCAAGAGACCCAGTACTTC; d_call: TRBD2; v_call: TRBV10-3; clone_size: many; j_call: TRBJ2-5
cdr3_aa: CASSLQQNSPLHF; cdr3_nt: TGTGCCAGCAGCTTACAGCAGAACTCACCCCTCCACTTT; d_call: .; v_call: TRBV7-8; clone_size: few; j_call: TRBJ1-6
cdr3_aa: CASSWFRRRFTDTQYF; cdr3_nt: TGTGCCAGCAGTTGGTTCCGACGGCGATTCACAGATACGCAGTATTTT; d_call: .; v_call: TRBV7-9; clone_size: .; j_call: TRBJ2-3
cdr3_aa: CASSLLGVSYNEQFF; cdr3_nt: TGCGCCAGCAGCCTCCTCGGGGTCTCCTACAATGAGCAGTTCTTC; d_call: .; v_call: TRBV4-1; clone_size: .; j_call: TRBJ2-1
cdr3_aa: CASSYIENSPLHF; cdr3_nt: TGTGCCAGCAGTTACATCGAGAATTCACCCCTCCACTTT; d_call: .; v_call: TRBV6-6; clone_size: .; j_call: TRBJ1-6
cdr3_aa: CASSQDLRRRSSTDTQYF; cdr3_nt: TGTGCCAGCAGCCAAGATTTAAGGAGGCGGAGTAGCACAGATACGCAGTATTTT; d_call: .; v_call: TRBV3-1; clone_size: .; j_call: TRBJ2-3
cdr3_aa: CSARVAPGAGWGETQYF; cdr3_nt: TGCAGTGCTAGAGTCGCCCCGGGAGCGGGGTGGGGAGAGACCCAGTACTTC; d_call: TRBD2; v_call: TRBV20-1; clone_size: .; j_call: TRBJ2-5
cdr3_aa: CSAPQGPTYEQYF; cdr3_nt: TGCAGTGCTCCTCAGGGTCCCACCTACGAGCAGTACTTC; d_call: .; v_call: TRBV20-1; clone_size: .; j_call: TRBJ2-7
cdr3_aa: CASSHGGNRDQPQHF; cdr3_nt: TGTGCCAGCTCACACGGCGGGAACAGGGATCAGCCCCAGCATTTT; d_call: .; v_call: TRBV18; clone_size: .; j_call: TRBJ1-5
cdr3_aa: CASSLVQRGLETQYF; cdr3_nt: TGTGCCAGCAGCTTGGTGCAGCGGGGACTGGAGACCCAGTACTTC; d_call: TRBD2; v_call: TRBV5-6; clone_size: few; j_call: TRBJ2-5
cdr3_aa: CASSHPGGGHTEAFF; cdr3_nt: TGTGCCAGCAGTCACCCGGGAGGAGGGCACACTGAAGCTTTCTTT; d_call: .; v_call: TRBV12-3/TRBV12-4; clone_size: many; j_call: TRBJ1-1
cdr3_aa: CASSGDSQETQYF; cdr3_nt: TGTGCCAGCAGTGGGGACTCCCAAGAGACCCAGTACTTC; d_call: .; v_call: TRBV2; clone_size: few; j_call: TRBJ2-5
cdr3_aa: CASRPGGSGGFLLFYNEQFF; cdr3_nt: TGTGCAAGTCGCCCTGGGGGCAGCGGGGGATTCCTTCTTTTCTACAATGAGCAGTTCTTC; d_call: .; v_call: TRBV12-2; clone_size: few; j_call: TRBJ2-1
cdr3_aa: CASSSSTGTNYGYTF; cdr3_nt: TGCGCCAGCAGCTCCTCCACAGGGACCAACTATGGCTACACCTTC; d_call: .; v_call: TRBV5-1; clone_size: .; j_call: TRBJ1-2